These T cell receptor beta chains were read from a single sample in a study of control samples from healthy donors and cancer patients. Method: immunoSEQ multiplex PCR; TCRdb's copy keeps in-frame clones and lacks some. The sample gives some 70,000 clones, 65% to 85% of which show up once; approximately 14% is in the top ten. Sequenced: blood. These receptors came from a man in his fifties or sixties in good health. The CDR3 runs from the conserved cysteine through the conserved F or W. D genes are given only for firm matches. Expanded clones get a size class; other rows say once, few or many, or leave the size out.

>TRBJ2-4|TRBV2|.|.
TGTGCCAGCAGTGCCGGACAGTCGGACATTCAGTACTTC
CASSAGQSDIQYF
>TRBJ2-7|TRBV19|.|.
TGTGCCAGTAGTATGGTGGGGAAGACCTACGAGCAGTACTTC
CASSMVGKTYEQYF
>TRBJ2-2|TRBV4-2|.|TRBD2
TGTGCCAGCAGCCAAGGCCGACTAGCCGACACCGGGGAGCTGTTTTTT
CASSQGRLADTGELFF
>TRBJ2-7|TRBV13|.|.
TGTGCCAGCAGCTTAAGCGGAAATTACGAGCAGTACTTC
CASSLSGNYEQYF
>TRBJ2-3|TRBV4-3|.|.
TGCGCCAGCAGCCCAGCCGACAGCTTAGATACGCAGTATTTT
CASSPADSLDTQYF
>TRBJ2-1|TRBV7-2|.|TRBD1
TGTGCCAGCAGCCCCCCCTCGGGACAGGGGGGAGCTGAGCAGTTCTTC
CASSPPSGQGGAEQFF
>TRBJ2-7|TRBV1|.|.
TGCACCAGCAGCCGCTCTTTACCTCTCGAGCAGTACTTC
CTSSRSLPLEQYF
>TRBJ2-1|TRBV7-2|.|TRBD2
TGTGCCAGCAGCTCTCAGCCATCTCCTAGGCGGGGGAATGAGCAGTTCTTC
CASSSQPSPRRGNEQFF
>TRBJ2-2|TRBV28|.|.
TGTGCCAGCAGTTTACACAGACCGAACACCGGGGAGCTGTTTTTT
CASSLHRPNTGELFF
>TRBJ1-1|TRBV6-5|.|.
TGTGCCAGCAGTTACTCGGAAGGGTCTCACACTGAAGCTTTCTTT
CASSYSEGSHTEAFF
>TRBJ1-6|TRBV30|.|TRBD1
TGTGCCTGGAGTGTAGGGGGCGTTTCACCCCTCCACTTT
CAWSVGGVSPLHF
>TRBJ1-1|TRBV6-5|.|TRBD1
TGTGCCAGCAGTTTACGACAGGGGCTGATGGACACTGAAGCTTTCTTT
CASSLRQGLMDTEAFF
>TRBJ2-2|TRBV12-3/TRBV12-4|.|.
TGTGCCAGCAGTTTTTATGGCGGAGGGGAGCTGTTTTTT
CASSFYGGGELFF
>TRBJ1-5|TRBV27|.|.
TGTGCCAGCAGGCGTTATTCGTCCGGGGGCAATCAGCCCCAGCATTTT
CASRRYSSGGNQPQHF
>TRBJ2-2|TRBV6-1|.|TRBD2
TGTGCCAGCAGTGAAACTAGCGGGAGGAGGACCGGGGAGCTGTTTTTT
CASSETSGRRTGELFF
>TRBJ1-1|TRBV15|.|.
TGTGCCATAGCCCGGCAGGGTCACACTGAAGCTTTCTTT
CAIARQGHTEAFF
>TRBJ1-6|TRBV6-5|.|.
TGTGCCAGCAGGGCGCGAAGCTCCTATAATTCACCCCTCCACTTT
CASRARSSYNSPLHF
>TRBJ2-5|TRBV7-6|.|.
TGTGCCAGCAGCCAATCCCTCTTAGAGACCCAGTACTTC
CASSQSLLETQYF
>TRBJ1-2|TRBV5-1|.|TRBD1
TGCGCCAGCAGCATGGGACAGGTTAACAATGGCTACACCTTC
CASSMGQVNNGYTF
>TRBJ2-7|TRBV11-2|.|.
TGTGCCAGCACCCTCGGTGGTGTTGCAGGGTCATTGTACGAGCAGTACTTC
CASTLGGVAGSLYEQYF
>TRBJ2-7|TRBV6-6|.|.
TGTGCCAGCAACGGACAGACTACCCCCTACGAGCAGTACTTC
CASNGQTTPYEQYF
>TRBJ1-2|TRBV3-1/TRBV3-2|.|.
TGTGCCAGCAGCCTCATCGAAGGGCGAGGCTACACCTTC
CASSLIEGRGYTF
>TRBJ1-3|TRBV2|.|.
TGTGCCAGCAGTGAACAGGGAGGCGAAGACACCATATATTTT
CASSEQGGEDTIYF
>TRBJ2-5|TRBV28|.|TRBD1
TGTGCCAGCAGTCCCTTAGACAGGGGCCAGTACTTC
CASSPLDRGQYF
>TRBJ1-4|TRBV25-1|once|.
TGTGCCAGCAGTGAATATCGGGGTCGGAATGAAAAACTGTTTTTT
CASSEYRGRNEKLFF
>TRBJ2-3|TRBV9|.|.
TGTGCCAGCAGCGTAGGTGTCAGCAGCACAGATACGCAGTATTTT
CASSVGVSSTDTQYF
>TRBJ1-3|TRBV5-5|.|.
TGTGCCAGCAGCTTGGAAGTCTCTGGAAACACCATATATTTT
CASSLEVSGNTIYF
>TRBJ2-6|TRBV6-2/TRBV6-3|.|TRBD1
TGTGCCAGCAGTCCCCACAGGGGTTTCCAATCTGGGGCCAACGTCCTGACTTTC
CASSPHRGFQSGANVLTF
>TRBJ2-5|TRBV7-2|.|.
TGTGCCAGCAGCGGGAGTGTGGCTGGGGAGACCCAGTACTTC
CASSGSVAGETQYF
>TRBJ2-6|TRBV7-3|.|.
TGTGCCAGCAGCGCGGATAGCTCTGGGGCCAACGTCCTGACTTTC
CASSADSSGANVLTF
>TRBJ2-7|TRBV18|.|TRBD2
TGTGCCAGCTCAACCAGGGCGGGAGGTGTCCACGAGCAGTACTTC
CASSTRAGGVHEQYF
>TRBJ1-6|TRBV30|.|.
TGTGCCTGGAGTGTATCAACGGGATTGAATTCACCCCTCCACTTT
CAWSVSTGLNSPLHF
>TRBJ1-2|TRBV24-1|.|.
TGTGCCACCAGTGACCGCAGGGGTTCCGGTGGCTATGGCTACACCTTC
CATSDRRGSGGYGYTF
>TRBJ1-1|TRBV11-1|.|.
TGTGCCAGCAGCCCCGGAGCTGAAGCTTTCTTT
CASSPGAEAFF
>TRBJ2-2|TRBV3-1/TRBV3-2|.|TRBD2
TGTGCCAGCAGCCAAGTGGTGGGAGCGGGGACCGGGGAGCTGTTTTTT
CASSQVVGAGTGELFF
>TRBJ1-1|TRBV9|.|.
TGTGCCAGCAGCGTAGACCCGCAAGGCACTGAAGCTTTCTTT
CASSVDPQGTEAFF
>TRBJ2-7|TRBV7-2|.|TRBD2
TGTGCCAGCAGCTTAGCGTCAGCGGGAGGGTACTACGAGCAGTACTTC
CASSLASAGGYYEQYF
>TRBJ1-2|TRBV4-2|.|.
TGTGCCAGCAGCCAAGACCGGCTAAACCCGAACTATGGCTACACCTTC
CASSQDRLNPNYGYTF
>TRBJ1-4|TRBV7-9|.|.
TGTGCCAGCAGCTTAGGTTATAATGAAAAACTGTTTTTT
CASSLGYNEKLFF
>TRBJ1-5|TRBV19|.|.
TGTGCCAGTAGTATCTCACGTCTTAATAGCAATCAGCCCCAGCATTTT
CASSISRLNSNQPQHF
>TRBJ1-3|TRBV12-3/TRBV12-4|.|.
TGTGCCAGCAGTCCAGGGGATGGAAACACCATATATTTT
CASSPGDGNTIYF
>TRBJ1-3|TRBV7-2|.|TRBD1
TGTGCCAGCAGCTTAACTATTACCCTGACAGGGGGCCCTGGAAACACCATATATTTT
CASSLTITLTGGPGNTIYF
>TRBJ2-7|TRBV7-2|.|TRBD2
TGTGCCAGCAGCTTAGCCGCAACTAGCGGGAGTATATACGAGCAGTACTTC
CASSLAATSGSIYEQYF
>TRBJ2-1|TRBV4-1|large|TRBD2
TGCGCCAGCAGCCAAGTACTATTCCTAGCGGCTAGGAGGAATGAGCAGTTCTTC
CASSQVLFLAARRNEQFF
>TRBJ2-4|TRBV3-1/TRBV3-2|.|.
TGTGCCAGCAGCCCGGCCAGGGCGGGATTGAATCAGTACTTC
CASSPARAGLNQYF